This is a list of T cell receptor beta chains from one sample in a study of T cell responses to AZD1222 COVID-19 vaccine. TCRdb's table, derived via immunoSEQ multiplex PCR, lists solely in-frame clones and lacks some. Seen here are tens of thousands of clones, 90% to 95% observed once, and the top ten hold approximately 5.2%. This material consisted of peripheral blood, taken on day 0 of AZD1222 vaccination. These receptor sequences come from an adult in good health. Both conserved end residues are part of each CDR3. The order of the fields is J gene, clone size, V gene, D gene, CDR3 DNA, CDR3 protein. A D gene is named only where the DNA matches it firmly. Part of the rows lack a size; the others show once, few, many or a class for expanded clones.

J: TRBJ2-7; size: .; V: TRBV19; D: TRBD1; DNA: TGTGCCAGTAGTGCGGACAGGGGAACCTACGAGCAGTACTTC; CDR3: CASSADRGTYEQYF
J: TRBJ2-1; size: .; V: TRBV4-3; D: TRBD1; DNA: TGCGCCAGCAGCCAGAAACAGGGGGCGGGTGAGCAGTTCTTC; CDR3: CASSQKQGAGEQFF
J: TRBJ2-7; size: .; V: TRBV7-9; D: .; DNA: TGTGCCAGCAGCTTAGGAGGGCCGGAGGCGGGGAACTACGAGCAGTACTTC; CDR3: CASSLGGPEAGNYEQYF
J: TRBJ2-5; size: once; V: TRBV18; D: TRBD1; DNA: TGTGCCAGCTCACCGGGGACAGGCCAAGAGACCCAGTACTTC; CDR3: CASSPGTGQETQYF
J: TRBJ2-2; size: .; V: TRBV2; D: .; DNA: TGTGCCAGCAGCAAACTCGGCGGGGAGCTGTTTTTT; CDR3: CASSKLGGELFF
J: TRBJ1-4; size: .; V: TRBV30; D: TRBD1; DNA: TGTGCCTGGAGTGTCGGGACAGGGGGGAACGAAAAACTGTTTTTT; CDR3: CAWSVGTGGNEKLFF
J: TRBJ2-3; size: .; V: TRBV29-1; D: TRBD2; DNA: TGCAGCGGGTCTAGCGGGAGCACAGATACGCAGTATTTT; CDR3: CSGSSGSTDTQYF
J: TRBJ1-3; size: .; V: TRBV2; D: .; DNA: TGTGCCAGCAGTGGTAATACAGGGAGGTTATCCGGAAACACCATATATTTT; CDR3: CASSGNTGRLSGNTIYF
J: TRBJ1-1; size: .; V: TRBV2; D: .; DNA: TGTGCCGGGGCGGCCAGCCTGAACAGTGAAGCTTTCTTT; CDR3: CAGAASLNSEAFF
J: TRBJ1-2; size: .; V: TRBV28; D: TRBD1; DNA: TGTGCCAGCAGTTCCGGACAGGGAGGTAACTATGGCTACACCTTC; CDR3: CASSSGQGGNYGYTF